This TCR beta chain was recorded in a study of CD8 T cells in Susac syndrome. The authors carried out high-throughput sequencing of TCR beta. They applied it to CD8+ and CD4+ T cells obtained from blood. Treatment-naive patients with stable or active relapsing-remitting disease were the multiple sclerosis controls. In contrast to the negatively isolated CD8+ and CD4+ T cells, TEMRA cells were FACS-enriched. cDNA came from roughly 0.47 to 1 ug RNA primed by random hexamers. The method of amplification for TCR beta CDR3 was immunoSEQ multiplex PCR, covering 54 Vbeta and 13 Jbeta. Each CDR3 protein is one row after TCRdb ran MiXCR on the immunoSEQ multiplex PCR reads. The sample contains about 71,000 distinct CDR3 sequences, over 90% of which appear only once. This receptor was identified in a human donor with multiple sclerosis. Material: CD4+ T cells from PBMCs.

The CDR3 reads CASSPGGGKSPLHF. In DNA form, the CDR3 reads TGTGCCAGCTCACCCGGGGGCGGTAAATCACCCCTCCACTTT. The rearrangement uses TRBV18 and TRBJ1-6; tentative D call: TRBD1 (6 bases). In germline, CDR1 is KGHSH, CDR2 LQKENI. The CDR3 length is 14 residues. V gave up 3 bases and J gave up 10 bases, with 13 bases separating them.